The clone carrying this T cell receptor (beta chain) was observed a single time. Its cognate antigen is unknown. This likely stems from a read error, as it lies one base from a far larger clone. The data are from a study of beta chain features in type 1 diabetes. Study-wide points: Within patients, naive, central memory and Treg TCRB repertoires seemed more similar than within healthy donors. For type 1 diabetes patients, VDJ junctions showed fewer insertions and more deletions.

Every bit of the isolated RNA underwent reverse transcription, so sequencing read expressed TCRB transcripts. TCRdb's copy holds only in-frame clones and misses some; the assay was immunoSEQ multiplex PCR. This sample carries about 220,000 clones, roughly a tenth of them seen once, and the ten largest clones take 1% to 1.5%. V gave up 0 bases and J gave up 15 bases, with 6 bases separating them. The length of the CDR3 is 9 residues. Looked up from germline, CDR1 is SQVTM and CDR2 is ANQGSEA. The chain employs TRBV29-1 and TRBJ2-1, with D uncertain. Sequenced sample: central memory CD4+ T cells from blood. The sequence was obtained from a man between 18 and 29 years old in good health. This CDR3 reads CSVEEVGFF. The CDR3 nucleotides read TGCAGCGTTGAAGAGGTGGGGTTCTTC.